The T cell receptor (beta chain) described here comes from a study of blood T cells in healthy people across ages. A second roughly 7 to 11 cycle PCR used barcoded and J-beta primers. TCRdb analysed the 5' RACE reads with MiXCR anew, one entry per CDR3 protein. The sample includes 1,300,000 or so distinct CDR3 sequences, 55% to 75% seen only once; the top ten take approximately 7%. CDR3 length: 14 amino acids. Germline CDR1 is SQVTM and CDR2 is ANQGSEA. V lost 6 bases and J 5 bases, leaving 19 bases between the germline ends. The rearrangement links TRBV29-1 to TRBJ1-1; D ambiguous. The sample comprised blood. This receptor was obtained from a man aged 18 to 30 in good health. The CDR3 spells CSVDQGNFLTEAFF. CDR3 DNA sequence: TGCAGCGTGGACCAAGGGAATTTCTTGACTGAAGCTTTCTTT. Full variable domain (remainder filled in from reference TRBV29-1 and TRBJ1-1): SAVISQKPSRDICQRGTSLTIQCQVDSQVTMMFWYRQQPGQSLTLIATANQGSEATYESGFVIDKFPISRPNLTFSTLTVSNMSPEDSSIYLCSVDQGNFLTEAFFGQGTRLTVV.